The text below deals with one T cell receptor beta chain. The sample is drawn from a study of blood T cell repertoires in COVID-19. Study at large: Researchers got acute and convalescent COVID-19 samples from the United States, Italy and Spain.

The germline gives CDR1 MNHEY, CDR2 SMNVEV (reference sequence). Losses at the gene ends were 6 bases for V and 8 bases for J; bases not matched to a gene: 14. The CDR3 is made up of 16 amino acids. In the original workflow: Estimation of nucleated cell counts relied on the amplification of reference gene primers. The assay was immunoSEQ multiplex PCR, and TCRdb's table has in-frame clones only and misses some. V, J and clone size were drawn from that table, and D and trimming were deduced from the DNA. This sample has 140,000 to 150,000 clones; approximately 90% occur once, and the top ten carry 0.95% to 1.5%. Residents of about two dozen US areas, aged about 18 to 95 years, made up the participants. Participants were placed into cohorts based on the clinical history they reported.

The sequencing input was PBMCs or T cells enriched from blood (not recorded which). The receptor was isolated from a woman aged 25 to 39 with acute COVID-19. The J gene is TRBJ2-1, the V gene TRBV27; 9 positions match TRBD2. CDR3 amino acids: CASSPISGSQIDEQFF. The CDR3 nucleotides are TGTGCCAGCAGCCCTATTAGCGGGAGTCAAATCGATGAGCAGTTCTTC.